This entry lists 29 T cell receptor beta chains sequenced from one sample in a study of metastatic and nonmetastatic thyroid tumors. Thyroid surgery took place with no prior treatment in any patient. TCRdb re-called the PCR reads through MiXCR. The sample carries about 70,000 clones, around 20% recorded once. The sequencing input was blood. The receptors were sampled from a female donor with papillary thyroid cancer or a benign thyroid nodule (not recorded which). Some clones in this sample may be carry-over from other donors' samples.

This clone was observed many times. J is TRBJ1-2 and V is TRBV6-6; 9 nucleotides match TRBD1. Germline V lookup: CDR1 MNHNY, CDR2 SVGAGI (reference sequence). This CDR3 contains 14 residues. V shed 2 bases, J shed 7 bases, and the junction held 5 bases outside the gene matches. The CDR3 spells CASSYVGQGSGYTF. The CDR3 nucleotides are TGTGCCAGCAGTTACGTGGGACAGGGTTCTGGCTACACCTTC.

This clone was recorded at least ten times. The V gene is TRBV6-1, the J gene TRBJ1-2; 7 bases agree with TRBD1. Trimming removed 1 base from V and 2 bases from J; junction bases left unmatched: 10. The CDR3 has 17 residues. The germline V gene has CDR1 MNHNS and CDR2 SASEGT. CDR3 DNA sequence: TGTGCCAGCAGTGAAGTCCAGACAGGGACTGGGAACTATGGCTACACCTTC. As protein: CASSEVQTGTGNYGYTF.

At least ten counts were recorded for this clone. The gene calls are TRBV24-1 and TRBJ2-5, with TRBD2 identical over 10 bases. V was clipped by 4 bases and J by 0 bases; unmatched bases: 4. The CDR3 has 16 residues. Germline loops: CDR1 KGHDR, CDR2 SFDVKD. CDR3 in amino acids: CATSELLAGYQETQYF. In nucleotides, the CDR3 is TGTGCCACCAGTGAGTTACTAGCGGGGTACCAAGAGACCCAGTACTTC.

This clone was counted only a few times. DNA of the CDR3: TGTGCCAGCAGTTTAGCGAGCGGGACGACCTACGAGCAGTACTTC. Amino acids: CASSLASGTTYEQYF. V is TRBV12-3 or TRBV12-4 and J is TRBJ2-7; the match to TRBD2 covers 7 bases. J lost 2 bases, V lost 0 bases, and 4 bases had no gene match. This CDR3 spans 15 amino acids.

The CDR3 bases are TGTGCCTGGAGCAACGCATTTAGGTCTGGGGCCAACGTCCTGACTTTC. It codes for CAWSNAFRSGANVLTF. V usage is TRBV30 and J usage is TRBJ2-6; the D is unclear. Germline loops: CDR1 GTSNPN, CDR2 SVGIG (reference sequence). This CDR3 is built from 16 residues. V dropped 3 bases and J dropped 1 base, with 13 bases sitting between them.

This clone was seen many times. The rearrangement joins TRBV7-9 to TRBJ2-7; 7 positions agree with TRBD1. The J segment lost 0 bases and the V segment lost 4 bases, leaving 0 bases of the junction unmatched. CDR3 length: 13 amino acids. Germline V gene sequence: CDR1 SEHNR, CDR2 FQNEAQ (reference sequence). The CDR3 spells CASSWDSSYEQYF. In DNA form, the CDR3 reads TGTGCCAGCAGCTGGGACAGCTCCTACGAGCAGTACTTC. Combining the CDR3 with reference TRBV7-9 and TRBJ2-7 gives the whole variable domain DTGVSQNPRHKITKRGQNVTFRCDPISEHNRLYWYRQTLGQGPEFLTYFQNEAQLEKSRLLSDRFSAERPKGSFSTLEIQRTEQGDSAMYLCASSWDSSYEQYFGPGTRLTVT.

This clone has ten or more counts. The rearrangement links TRBV5-5 to TRBJ1-6; TRBD1 matches at 7 bases. Germline CDR1 SGHKS, CDR2 YYEKEE (reference sequence). This CDR3 has 15 amino acids. The V segment lost 6 bases and the J segment 7 bases; nucleotides outside the gene matches: 10. The CDR3: CASTSADRENSPLHF. CDR3 bases: TGTGCCAGCACTTCCGCCGACAGGGAGAATTCACCCCTCCACTTT.

This clone was seen ten or more times. The V gene is TRBV20-1, the J gene TRBJ2-1; D is undetermined. The V end was cut by 1 base, the J end by 1 base, with 8 bases between. CDR3 length: 14 residues. CDR1 DFQATT and CDR2 SNEGSKA come from the germline V gene (reference sequence). The CDR3 DNA reads TGCAGTGCTAGAGTCCCACCTTCCTACAATGAGCAGTTCTTC. Encoded protein: CSARVPPSYNEQFF.

This clone was detected only a few times. The J gene is TRBJ2-1, the V gene TRBV6-1, with D possibly matching TRBD2 (7 bases). The V end lost 8 bases, the J end lost 3 bases, and 17 bases lay between the germline ends. The CDR3 covers 15 residues. Germline CDR1 MNHNS, CDR2 SASEGT. CDR3 nucleotide sequence: TGTGCCAGCGGGGAAAGCGGGACATTCTACAATGAGCAGTTCTTC. It is translated as CASGESGTFYNEQFF.

This clone was seen at least ten times. The chain combines TRBV28 with TRBJ1-2; the D gene is possibly TRBD1 (6 bases). Germline loops: CDR1 MDHEN, CDR2 SYDVKM. The CDR3 is made up of 12 amino acids. Deletions cut 7 bases from V and 7 bases from J, with 13 bases between. The CDR3 here is CASTASGAGYTF. DNA for the CDR3: TGTGCCAGCACCGCCTCGGGGGCTGGCTACACCTTC.

This clone was seen ten or more times. V and J are TRBV20-1 and TRBJ2-1; D gene ambiguous. The germline V gene has CDR1 DFQATT and CDR2 SNEGSKA (reference sequence). Trimming stripped 2 bases from V and 3 bases from J, with 2 bases between. This CDR3 spans 11 amino acids. The CDR3 sequence: CSARYYNEQFF. Written as DNA, the CDR3 is TGCAGTGCTAGATACTACAATGAGCAGTTCTTC.

The chain recombines TRBV27 with TRBJ1-2; D gene unclear. The germline V and J ends were trimmed by 2 bases and 1 base, with 8 bases remaining between them. CDR1 and CDR2 from the germline V gene are MNHEY and SMNVEV (reference sequence). The CDR3 extends over 14 amino acids. Here the CDR3 reads CASSLHGVNYGYTF. As DNA, the CDR3 is TGTGCCAGCAGTTTACACGGGGTTAACTATGGCTACACCTTC.

This clone has a count of ten or more. This chain joins TRBV28 and TRBJ2-2; 13 nucleotides match TRBD2. V lost 5 bases to trimming and J lost 7 bases; unmatched junction nucleotides: 1. This CDR3 comprises 14 residues. The germline gives CDR1 MDHEN, CDR2 SYDVKM. The CDR3 region is CASSGLAGVGELFF. The CDR3 coding sequence is TGTGCCAGCAGTGGACTAGCGGGAGTCGGGGAGCTGTTTTTT.

The chain joins TRBV18 to TRBJ2-7; possibly TRBD1 for D (7 bases). This CDR3 is built from 13 residues. CDR1 and CDR2 (germline): KGHSH, LQKENI. The V end lost 2 bases, the J end lost 7 bases, and 12 bases lay between the germline ends. The CDR3, as DNA: TGTGCCAGCTCACCATCGCGGGACAGAGAGCAGTACTTC. Translated: CASSPSRDREQYF.

This clone has a count of ten or more. The CDR3 region is CASSMGHSYEQYF. The DNA for the CDR3 is TGTGCCAGCAGCATGGGACACTCCTACGAGCAGTACTTC. This chain connects TRBV7-9 to TRBJ2-7; a possible D gene is TRBD1 (6 bases). CDR3 length: 13 residues. The V end was cut by 5 bases, the J end by 0 bases, with 8 bases between. CDR1 is SEHNR and CDR2 is FQNEAQ in the germline V gene (reference sequence).

This clone was detected many times. The chain recombines TRBV11-1 with TRBJ2-2; D is possibly TRBD2 (5 bases). This CDR3 contains 16 residues. Trimming took 2 bases from V and 1 from J, leaving 11 bases between them. CDR1 and CDR2 from the germline V gene are SGHAT and FQDESV (reference sequence). CDR3 nucleotide sequence: TGTGCCAGCAGCTTAACCGTGAGCGGGAACACCGGGGAGCTGTTTTTT. Encoded protein: CASSLTVSGNTGELFF. Using reference TRBV11-1 and TRBJ2-2 for the parts outside the CDR3, the full variable domain is EAEVAQSPRYKITEKSQAVAFWCDPISGHATLYWYRQILGQGPELLVQFQDESVVDDSQLPKDRFSAERLKGVDSTLKIQPAELGDSAMYLCASSLTVSGNTGELFFGEGSRLTVL.

This clone was counted a few times. Here the CDR3 reads CAGSGPGGTQETQYF. CDR3 DNA sequence: TGTGCCGGCTCGGGGCCGGGAGGGACCCAAGAGACCCAGTACTTC. V is TRBV2 and J is TRBJ2-5; 8 nucleotides agree with TRBD2. Germline V gives CDR1 SNHLY, CDR2 FYNNEI. The CDR3 is 15 amino acids. The V segment lost 11 bases and the J segment 1 base; nucleotides outside the gene matches: 12.

The chain employs TRBV28 and TRBJ2-7, with 10 bases that match TRBD1. The CDR3 spans 14 residues. The ends lost 6 bases at V and 9 bases at J; junction bases unmatched: 11. In germline, CDR1 is MDHEN, CDR2 SYDVKM. CDR3: CASRAGTGVRAQYF. CDR3 in DNA: TGTGCCAGCAGGGCCGGGACAGGGGTGAGGGCGCAGTACTTC.

In its sample, this clone was seen many times. The rearrangement uses TRBV5-5 and TRBJ2-1, with 8 bases aligning to TRBD2. The CDR3 has 15 residues. Trimming at V came to 3 bases and at J to 6 bases, leaving 8 bases not matched to a gene. CDR1 and CDR2 from the germline V gene are SGHKS and YYEKEE (reference sequence). This CDR3 is CASSWGVREVNEQFF. As DNA, the CDR3 is TGTGCCAGCAGCTGGGGCGTGCGGGAGGTCAATGAGCAGTTCTTC.

Ten or more counts support this clone. This sample includes further DNA sequences coding for the same CDR3. The V and J genes are TRBV12-3 or TRBV12-4 and TRBJ2-3; D is unclear. The CDR3 is 14 amino acids. Trimming took 5 bases from V and 1 from J, leaving 10 bases between them. The CDR3 DNA sequence: TGTGCCAGCAGTCTCTTAAGGGGCACAGATACGCAGTATTTT. This gives the protein CASSLLRGTDTQYF.

In its sample, this clone was seen many times. In nucleotides, the CDR3 is TGTGCCACCAGCCTCGGCGGGGGTACGCAGTATTTT. Its protein is CATSLGGGTQYF. The chain employs TRBV15 and TRBJ2-3; 7 bases line up with TRBD2. The CDR3 is 12 residues long. The germline CDR1 and CDR2 sequences are LNHNV and YYDKDF (reference sequence). Trimming took 5 bases from V and 8 from J; bases not matched to a gene: 4. Supplemented by reference TRBV15 and TRBJ2-3, the full variable domain reads DAMVIQNPRYQVTQFGKPVTLSCSQTLNHNVMYWYQQKSSQAPKLLFHYYDKDFNNEADTPDNFQSRRPNTSFCFLDIRSPGLGDTAMYLCATSLGGGTQYFGPGTRLTVL.

This sequence joins TRBV6-1 and TRBJ2-3; TRBD2 might be the D (6 bases). The germline CDR1 and CDR2 sequences are MNHNS and SASEGT. The CDR3 has 15 amino acids. The ends were cut back, 6 bases at V and 1 base at J, with 14 bases in the middle. CDR3 protein: CASRAGLERTDTQYF. CDR3 DNA: TGTGCCAGCAGGGCGGGGTTAGAACGCACAGATACGCAGTATTTT.

This clone was seen many times. V usage is TRBV5-1 and J usage is TRBJ2-1, with TRBD1 matching 8 bases. CDR1 SGHRS and CDR2 YFSETQ come from the germline V gene. V was clipped by 0 bases and J by 6 bases; unmatched bases: 8. The CDR3 totals 16 residues. The CDR3 sequence is CASSLGGTGYPNEQFF. The CDR3 nucleotides read TGCGCCAGCAGCTTGGGAGGGACAGGATACCCCAATGAGCAGTTCTTC. Together with reference TRBV5-1 and TRBJ2-1, the CDR3 gives the full variable domain: KAGVTQTPRYLIKTRGQQVTLSCSPISGHRSVSWYQQTPGQGLQFLFEYFSETQRNKGNFPGRFSGRQFSNSRSEMNVSTLELGDSALYLCASSLGGTGYPNEQFFGPGTRLTVL.

This clone has a count of ten or more. The chain combines TRBV5-1 with TRBJ2-5; no reliable D call. CDR1 and CDR2 from the germline V gene are SGHRS and YFSETQ. Trimming cost V 2 bases and J 1 base, with 12 bases left between them. This CDR3 contains 15 residues. The CDR3 reads CASSFSGERQETQYF. CDR3 DNA sequence: TGCGCCAGCAGCTTCTCGGGCGAGCGCCAAGAGACCCAGTACTTC.

In this sample, this clone turned up a few times. The chain links TRBV6-2 or TRBV6-3 to TRBJ1-2, with unresolved D. V lost 2 bases to trimming and J lost 4 bases, with 14 bases between them. The CDR3 has 15 residues. Germline lookup yields CDR1 MNHEY and CDR2 SVGEGT. DNA for the CDR3: TGTGCCAGCAGTTACGGTGTGGAGGGTAGCTATGGCTACACCTTC. This encodes CASSYGVEGSYGYTF.

This chain links TRBV30 with TRBJ2-1, with D perhaps being TRBD1 or TRBD2 (5 bases each). The CDR3 is made up of 13 amino acids. Trimming removed 2 bases at V and 13 bases at J, with 18 bases between. CDR1 and CDR2 (germline): GTSNPN, SVGIG (reference sequence). CDR3: CAWSWGRLVDQFF. The DNA for the CDR3 is TGTGCCTGGAGTTGGGGGAGACTCGTTGATCAGTTCTTC.

Points on this clone: It may be a read error: a sequence one base away is much more abundant. J is TRBJ2-5 and V is TRBV5-1; 8 positions match TRBD2. Germline V CDR1 and CDR2: SGHRS, YFSETQ. This CDR3 is 13 amino acids long. V shed 6 bases, J shed 2 bases, and the junction held 3 bases outside the gene matches. This CDR3 is CASNSSGQETQYF. CDR3 in DNA: TGCGCCAGCAATTCTAGCGGGCAAGAGACCCAGTACTTC.

This clone was counted ten times or more. The chain links TRBV13 to TRBJ2-7; D not resolved. Deletions cut 5 bases from V and 0 bases from J, with 14 bases between. CDR3 length: 15 amino acids. Germline V gene data show CDR1 as PRHDT and CDR2 as FYEKMQ (reference sequence). The DNA of the CDR3 is TGTGCCAGCAGCACCGATACGGCTTTCTCCTACGAGCAGTACTTC. This sequence encodes CASSTDTAFSYEQYF.

The chain combines TRBV20-1 with TRBJ2-2; 8 bases align to TRBD2. The CDR3 is made up of 15 amino acids. Looked up from germline, CDR1 is DFQATT and CDR2 is SNEGSKA (reference sequence). With V trimmed by 7 bases and J by 5 bases, 12 bases remained unmatched. CDR3 in DNA: TGCAGTGTTACGCCCGGGACTAGTGGTACCGGGGAGCTGTTTTTT. The encoded protein is CSVTPGTSGTGELFF.